The 5 T cell receptor beta chains below all came from one sample that was sequenced in a study of blood T cell repertoires in COVID-19. Repertoires were generated with immunoSEQ multiplex PCR, while TCRdb's copy carries only in-frame clones and drops some. The data show roughly 330,000 clones, with approximately 89% seen just once and 5.3% held by the top ten. Source material: PBMCs or T cells enriched from blood (not recorded which). These receptor sequences come from a woman between 25 and 40 years old who had recovered from COVID-19.

CDR3 sequence (DNA): TGTGCCAGCAGCCAAGATGGGGGGGTGGTGAACACTGAAGCTTTCTTT. Protein product: CASSQDGGVVNTEAFF. The V and J genes are TRBV3-1 (or the pseudogene TRBV3-2) and TRBJ1-1; D is perhaps TRBD1 (5 bases). The CDR3 runs to 16 residues. Germline V CDR1 and CDR2: LGHDT, YNNKEL (reference sequence). Trimming cost V 0 bases and J 0 bases, with 11 bases left between them.

The chain is built from TRBV4-3 and TRBJ2-7; D uncertain. Trimming stripped 4 bases from V and 4 bases from J, with 11 bases between. The CDR3 is 13 residues long. Germline loops: CDR1 LGHNA, CDR2 YSLEER. The CDR3 sequence: CASSPFLRYEQYF. For the CDR3, the DNA is TGCGCCAGCAGCCCCTTCCTTCGGTACGAGCAGTACTTC.

Only one count was recorded for this clone. The J gene is TRBJ1-1, the V gene TRBV6-4; 7 bases fit TRBD1. The V segment lost 6 bases and the J segment 5 bases; nucleotides outside the gene matches: 9. This CDR3 contains 14 residues. Germline values: CDR1 MRHNA, CDR2 SNTAGT. The CDR3 region is CASRRDREGTEAFF. DNA of the CDR3: TGTGCCAGCAGGAGAGACAGGGAAGGAACTGAAGCTTTCTTT.

The rearrangement links TRBV14 to TRBJ1-1; TRBD1 might be the D (6 bases). Per the germline V gene, CDR1 is SGHDN and CDR2 is FVKESK. The CDR3 sequence is 19 residues long. Deletions cut 0 bases from V and 3 bases from J, with 23 bases between. In DNA form, the CDR3 reads TGTGCCAGCAGCCAAGAAATCTTGTTTGGGGGGGCGAGGGACACTGAAGCTTTCTTT. This sequence encodes CASSQEILFGGARDTEAFF. The entire variable domain, with the rest obtained from reference TRBV14 and TRBJ1-1, is as follows: EAGVTQFPSHSVIEKGQTVTLRCDPISGHDNLYWYRRVMGKEIKFLLHFVKESKQDESGMPNNRFLAERTGGTYSTLKVQPAELEDSGVYFCASSQEILFGGARDTEAFFGQGTRLTVV.

CDR3 DNA sequence: TGCGCCAGCAGCCGGGAACAGGGGGCGGAAAATTCACCCCTCCACTTT. Translated: CASSREQGAENSPLHF. This chain joins TRBV4-1 and TRBJ1-6, with 9 bases aligning to TRBD1. The trim removed 4 bases at V and 7 bases at J, leaving 8 bases unmatched. The germline V gene encodes CDR1 MGHRA and CDR2 YSYEKL. This CDR3 is built from 16 residues.